A single sample gave rise to the 8 T cell receptor beta chains below, sequenced in a study of blood T cell repertoires in COVID-19. The method was immunoSEQ multiplex PCR; TCRdb's version includes in-frame clones alone and lacks a portion of them. The data contain around 300,000 clones, roughly 90% of them singletons. The sample was peripheral blood. The receptors derive from a woman between 65 and 79 years old with COVID-19, enrolled during active disease.

The chain joins TRBV14 to TRBJ1-3, with D unclear. CDR1 and CDR2 from the germline V gene are SGHDN and FVKESK. Deletions cut 0 bases from V and 0 bases from J, with 6 bases between. The CDR3 has 15 residues. CDR3 amino acids: CASSQDFLSGNTIYF. In DNA, the CDR3 is TGTGCCAGCAGCCAAGATTTCCTCTCTGGAAACACCATATATTTT.

The chain joins TRBV5-8 to TRBJ2-1; no firm D call. Per germline, CDR1 SGHTS and CDR2 YDEGEE. Between the trimmed V and J ends, which lost 0 bases and 2 bases, there was a span of 9 bases. There are 15 residues in the CDR3. The CDR3 loop reads CASSLDELPYNEQFF. CDR3 sequence (DNA): TGTGCCAGCAGCTTGGATGAGCTTCCCTACAATGAGCAGTTCTTC.

The rearrangement links TRBV19 to TRBJ2-1, with TRBD2 as a possible D gene (6 bases). The V end lost 3 bases, the J end lost 4 bases, and 13 bases lay between the germline ends. CDR3 length: 15 amino acids. Germline values: CDR1 LNHDA, CDR2 SQIVND (reference sequence). CDR3 sequence: CASSISTGGYNEQFF. The CDR3 DNA sequence: TGTGCCAGTAGTATTTCCACAGGAGGGTACAATGAGCAGTTCTTC.

Here the CDR3 reads CASSSQGAVGEAFF. In DNA form, the CDR3 reads TGTGCCAGCAGCTCACAGGGTGCGGTTGGTGAAGCTTTCTTT. The chain employs TRBV28 and TRBJ1-1; possible D gene TRBD1, 6 bases. The CDR3 loop spans 14 amino acids. V was shortened by 6 bases and J by 7 bases, with 18 bases between the two germline ends. CDR1 and CDR2 (germline): MDHEN, SYDVKM.

In DNA form, the CDR3 reads TGTGCCAGCAGCTCGGGGGGGCCTCAAGAGACCCAGTACTTC. Protein: CASSSGGPQETQYF. The gene calls are TRBV9 and TRBJ2-5; TRBD2 agrees at 8 bases. The CDR3 spans 14 residues. Per germline, CDR1 SGDLS and CDR2 YYNGEE. V trimming: 4 bases; J trimming: 2 bases; junction bases outside the gene matches: 4.

V and J are TRBV10-1 and TRBJ2-1; a possible D gene is TRBD2 (5 bases). With 5 bases removed from V and 9 bases from J, the gap between germline ends came to 14 bases. Germline V gene sequence: CDR1 WNHNN, CDR2 SYGVQD (reference sequence). CDR3 length: 13 amino acids. The CDR3 sequence is CASSLTGSGEQFF. The CDR3 DNA is TGCGCCAGCAGTCTCACGGGGAGTGGTGAGCAGTTCTTC.

The rearrangement links TRBV30 to TRBJ1-1, with D possibly matching TRBD1 (5 bases). V was trimmed by 5 bases and J by 0 bases, leaving 13 bases between them. Germline V CDR1 and CDR2: GTSNPN, SVGIG (reference sequence). This CDR3 is built from 14 residues. The CDR3: CAWWKRGLNTEAFF. CDR3 sequence (DNA): TGTGCCTGGTGGAAGCGGGGGTTGAACACTGAAGCTTTCTTT.

This clone was counted once. The V gene is TRBV5-1, the J gene TRBJ2-4, with 13 bases matching TRBD2. Germline CDR1 SGHRS, CDR2 YFSETQ. This CDR3 has 22 amino acids. After removal of 4 bases from V and 4 bases from J, the junction contained 23 bases not matched to a gene. The CDR3 is CASSPDPATSGGARGRKNIQYF. The CDR3 DNA sequence: TGCGCCAGCAGCCCGGACCCCGCTACTAGCGGGGGGGCCCGAGGGAGGAAAAACATTCAGTACTTC.